Listed below are T cell receptor beta chains from one sample, sequenced in a study of shared clonotypes between healthy human individuals. The table came from immunoSEQ multiplex PCR; TCRdb's copy has only in-frame clones and leaves some out. The table lists millions of clones, around 94% of them singletons, with 0.14% in the top ten. The sequencing input was naive CD4+ T cells sorted from blood. The receptors originated from a young man in good health. The CDR3 runs from the conserved cysteine through the conserved F or W. D genes are given only for firm matches.

CDR3 length | J gene | D gene | V gene | CDR3 protein | CDR3 DNA
15 | TRBJ2-2 | NA | TRBV5-1 | CASSSQGPNTGELFF | TGCGCCAGCAGCTCGCAAGGACCGAACACCGGGGAGCTGTTTTTT
14 | TRBJ1-1 | NA | TRBV7-3 | CASSPSPPDTEAFF | TGTGCCAGCAGCCCCTCCCCCCCGGACACTGAAGCTTTCTTT
18 | TRBJ2-1 | TRBD2 | TRBV11-3 | CASSLDMSAGGSYNEQFF | TGTGCCAGCAGCTTAGATATGTCGGCGGGGGGGTCCTACAATGAGCAGTTCTTC
11 | TRBJ2-1 | NA | TRBV5-1 | CASSLPGEQFF | TGCGCCAGCAGCTTACCCGGTGAGCAGTTCTTC
15 | TRBJ2-1 | NA | TRBV7-2 | CASSFGLVGDNEQFF | TGTGCCAGCAGCTTCGGGCTAGTCGGTGACAATGAGCAGTTCTTC
13 | TRBJ2-5 | NA | TRBV19 | CASSIDLAGTQYF | TGTGCCAGTAGTATAGATCTTGCCGGGACCCAGTACTTC
15 | TRBJ1-1 | NA | TRBV25-1 | CASSPQQGRATEAFF | TGTGCCAGCAGCCCCCAACAGGGCAGGGCCACTGAAGCTTTCTTT
17 | TRBJ2-5 | TRBD2 | TRBV28 | CASSFSSGGAIQETQYF | TGTGCCAGCAGTTTTTCTAGCGGGGGTGCCATCCAAGAGACCCAGTACTTC
14 | TRBJ2-7 | NA | TRBV6-6 | CASKDESSTYEQYF | TGTGCCAGCAAAGACGAGAGTAGTACCTACGAGCAGTACTTC
15 | TRBJ2-7 | TRBD2 | TRBV15 | CATSSRLANVGEQYF | TGTGCCACCAGCTCCAGACTAGCTAACGTCGGGGAGCAGTACTTC
14 | TRBJ2-7 | NA | TRBV5-5 | CASSRGLPWGEQYF | TGTGCCAGCAGCCGCGGGCTCCCCTGGGGGGAGCAGTACTTC
13 | TRBJ2-7 | TRBD1 | TRBV30 | CACWTGSSYEQYF | TGTGCCTGCTGGACAGGGAGCTCCTACGAGCAGTACTTC
15 | TRBJ1-2 | NA | TRBV2 | CASSALAGRNYGYTF | TGTGCCAGCAGTGCTCTGGCAGGGAGGAACTATGGCTACACCTTC